Listed below are T cell receptor beta chains from one sample, sequenced in a study of patients and donors after allogeneic stem cell transplantation. A single record per CDR3 protein comes from TCRdb applying MiXCR to the RT-PCR reads. In the table there are about 24,000 distinct CDR3 sequences, roughly 43% of which are singletons. The sample comprised blood, either unsorted or a sorted T cell fraction (not recorded which). The receptors were gathered from a human donor who was either an allogeneic HSCT recipient or a stem cell or donor lymphocyte infusion donor (not recorded which). It is not recorded whose cells these are; they may come from a transplant donor. Both conserved end residues are part of each CDR3. The D gene is left open where the match is weak. Size is stated for part of the rows, as once, few or many counts, or as a class when the clone is expanded.

J	D	V	size	DNA	CDR3
TRBJ2-1	TRBD2	TRBV2	-	TGTGCCAGCAGTGGGACTAGCGGGAGGGCGATGTCCTACAATGAGCAGTTCTTC	CASSGTSGRAMSYNEQFF
TRBJ2-7	TRBD1	TRBV20-1	-	TGCAGTGCCCATCTCCAGGGGGCAGGATTCTACGAGCAGTACTTC	CSAHLQGAGFYEQYF
TRBJ2-5	TRBD2	TRBV10-3	-	TGTGCCATCAGTGCAAGCGGGAAGGAGACCCAGTACTTC	CAISASGKETQYF
TRBJ1-2	-	TRBV19	few	TGTGCCAGTAGTATCCAGATAGCTAACTATGGCTACACCTTC	CASSIQIANYGYTF
TRBJ2-5	-	TRBV11-2	-	TGTGCCAGCAGCTTAGGGTGGGGTCAAGAGACCCAGTACTTC	CASSLGWGQETQYF
TRBJ1-2	-	TRBV20-1	few	TGCACCTCCCCGACAGAAGACTATGGCTACACCTTC	CTSPTEDYGYTF
TRBJ2-3	TRBD1	TRBV5-1	-	TGCGCCAGCAGCTTGGACGGACAGGGAGGCACAGATACGCAGTATTTT	CASSLDGQGGTDTQYF
TRBJ2-4	-	TRBV23-1	few	TGCGCCAGCAGTCAACAGAGACCCGCGAACATTCAGTACTTC	CASSQQRPANIQYF
TRBJ2-1	-	TRBV21-1	-	TGTGCCAGCACCTTGCCCTCAGGAAGAAATGAGCAGTTCTTC	CASTLPSGRNEQFF
TRBJ2-1	TRBD2	TRBV2	-	TGTGCCAGCGGGACTAGCGGGAGTCGGGTCGAGCAGTTCTTC	CASGTSGSRVEQFF
TRBJ1-1	-	TRBV15	once	TGTGCCACCAAGCGCAGGGAGAACACTGAAGCTTTCTTT	CATKRRENTEAFF
TRBJ1-2	-	TRBV4-1	-	TGCGCCAGCAGCCCCCCGGACAGAAACTATGGCTACACCTTC	CASSPPDRNYGYTF
TRBJ1-6	TRBD1	TRBV20-1	few	TGCAGTGCTGGACAGGGGGCGTATAATTCACCCCTCCACTTT	CSAGQGAYNSPLHF
TRBJ2-3	TRBD1	TRBV5-6	few	TGTGCCAGCAGCTTGTTTGCAATGGGACAGTCACCAGATACGCAGTATTTT	CASSLFAMGQSPDTQYF
TRBJ2-7	-	TRBV12-3/TRBV12-4	few	TGTGCCAGCGGTAGACAGGGCGGGAACTACGAGCAGTACTTC	CASGRQGGNYEQYF
TRBJ1-1	-	TRBV27	-	TGTGCCAGCAGTCCCTGGGCCCACCGGGGAACTGAAGCTTTCTTT	CASSPWAHRGTEAFF
TRBJ2-7	-	TRBV28	-	TGTGCCAGCAGGACTCAGGGGACCTACGAGCAGTACTTC	CASRTQGTYEQYF
TRBJ1-4	-	TRBV11-2	medium-sized	TGTGCCAGCAGCCCACGTATATCAACTAATGAAAAACTGTTTTTT	CASSPRISTNEKLFF
TRBJ1-5	TRBD1	TRBV6-5	-	TGTGCCAGCAGTTACTTCGGGACAGGGTGGCATTTT	CASSYFGTGWHF
TRBJ2-2	-	TRBV20-1	-	TGCAGTGCTAGCAGTATAGCTCTCACCGGGGAGCTGTTTTTT	CSASSIALTGELFF
TRBJ1-2	-	TRBV4-1	-	TGCGCCAGCAGCCAAGTAACCTACAACGTCCCTGGCTACACCTTC	CASSQVTYNVPGYTF
TRBJ1-1	-	TRBV6-5	few	TGTGCCAGCAGTTACTCCTACCGGAACACTGAAGCTTTCTTT	CASSYSYRNTEAFF
TRBJ1-3	-	TRBV3-1	-	TGTGCCAGCACGGGTGGCTCTGGAAACACCATATATTTT	CASTGGSGNTIYF
TRBJ2-2	-	TRBV20-1	few	TGCAGTGCCCCGACCCCGAACACCGGGGAGCTGTTTTTT	CSAPTPNTGELFF
TRBJ1-5	-	TRBV12-3/TRBV12-4	few	TGTGCCAGCAGTCCCCCCCCCTATAGCAATCAGCCCCAGCATTTT	CASSPPPYSNQPQHF
TRBJ2-7	TRBD1	TRBV5-1	-	TGCGCCAGCAGCTTCGGGGACAGGGCGAACGAGCAGTACTTC	CASSFGDRANEQYF
TRBJ2-3	TRBD2	TRBV20-1	-	TGCAGTGCTAGAGTAGCCCTAGCGGGACGCACAGATACGCAGTATTTT	CSARVALAGRTDTQYF
TRBJ2-7	TRBD2	TRBV5-1	-	TGCGCCAGCAGCCTGACTAGCGGGGGATACGAGCAGTACTTC	CASSLTSGGYEQYF
TRBJ2-5	-	TRBV5-1	-	TGCGCCAGCAGCTTGGACGGATGGGGCTCGTACTTC	CASSLDGWGSYF
TRBJ1-6	-	TRBV5-6	-	TGTGCCAGCAGCTTGTTGGAGGGGGATTCACCCCTCCACTTT	CASSLLEGDSPLHF
TRBJ2-7	TRBD2	TRBV7-9	-	TGTGCCAGCAGCCACAGGACTAGCGGGGCCTACGAGCAGTACTTC	CASSHRTSGAYEQYF
TRBJ1-5	-	TRBV6-6	few	TGTGCCAGCAACCCAGGTGAATTTAGCAATCAGCCCCAGCATTTT	CASNPGEFSNQPQHF
TRBJ2-7	-	TRBV5-8	-	TGTGCCAGCAGCTTGGAGATGGGGACCTACTACGAGCAGTACTTC	CASSLEMGTYYEQYF
TRBJ1-6	TRBD1	TRBV9	-	TGTGCCAGCAGCGTAGAGTTCCGGACAGGGGTTAATTCACCCCTCCACTTT	CASSVEFRTGVNSPLHF
TRBJ1-5	-	TRBV4-2	-	TGTGCCAGCAGCCACAGGGACGGCAATCAGCCCCAGCATTTT	CASSHRDGNQPQHF
TRBJ2-1	TRBD2	TRBV20-1	-	TGCAGTGCTAGGGACTGGACTAGCGGGAGGGGCAATGAGCAGTTCTTC	CSARDWTSGRGNEQFF
TRBJ2-2	-	TRBV11-2	few	TGTGCGGCCACCCTTAAAAGGCGCACTTCGAACACCGGGGAGCTGTTTTTT	CAATLKRRTSNTGELFF
TRBJ2-2	-	TRBV9	few	TGTGCCAGCAGCCCGCTTTCCATCAGCACCGGGGAGCTGTTTTTT	CASSPLSISTGELFF
TRBJ2-7	-	TRBV7-9	few	TGTGCCAGCAGCTTAGCAGTTTACGAGCAGTACTTC	CASSLAVYEQYF
TRBJ1-3	-	TRBV20-1	once	TGCAGTGCTTTACAGAGCTCTGGAAACACCATATATTTT	CSALQSSGNTIYF
TRBJ2-2	TRBD2	TRBV4-2	few	TGTGCCAGCAGCCAAGTGCCGGGACTAGCGGGGGAGAACACCGGGGAGCTGTTTTTT	CASSQVPGLAGENTGELFF
TRBJ1-5	-	TRBV7-9	-	TGTGCCAGCAGCTTAGTGGCAGGGGATCAGCCCCAGCATTTT	CASSLVAGDQPQHF
TRBJ1-1	-	TRBV7-9	-	TGTGCCAGCAGCGTGGACAGTCCGAACACTGAAGCTTTCTTT	CASSVDSPNTEAFF
TRBJ2-7	-	TRBV7-6	-	TGTGCCAGCAGCTTAGCGATAGGTCCCTACGAGCAGTACTTC	CASSLAIGPYEQYF
TRBJ1-2	TRBD1	TRBV7-9	-	TGTGCCAGCAGCTTCACGGCCGGGACAGGGGATGGCTACACCTTC	CASSFTAGTGDGYTF
TRBJ2-7	TRBD2	TRBV12-3/TRBV12-4	medium-sized	TGTGCCAGCAGTTTAGATCGCGGGGGAGCGAGCTCCTACGAGCAGTACTTC	CASSLDRGGASSYEQYF
TRBJ1-4	-	TRBV11-2	-	TGTGCCAGCAGCCCTCGGGGTAAAAAACTGTTTTTT	CASSPRGKKLFF
TRBJ2-3	TRBD2	TRBV20-1	few	TGCAGTGCCAGATCCCCTAGCGGGTCCTTCACAGATACGCAGTATTTT	CSARSPSGSFTDTQYF
TRBJ1-3	-	TRBV20-1	few	TGCAGTGCTAGCCCAGGGAGTATATCTGGAAACACCATATATTTT	CSASPGSISGNTIYF
TRBJ1-5	-	TRBV12-3/TRBV12-4	-	TGTGCCAGCTCAAGGGGTGCCAGCAATCAGCCCCAGCATTTT	CASSRGASNQPQHF
TRBJ1-4	TRBD1	TRBV7-9	many	TGTGCCAGCAGCTTTCATGCAGGGACAGCTCTTAATGAAAAACTGTTTTTT	CASSFHAGTALNEKLFF
TRBJ2-7	TRBD1	TRBV12-3/TRBV12-4	-	TGTGCCAGCAGGCCCTCAGGGGGCCGCGACGAGCAGTACTTC	CASRPSGGRDEQYF